The 9 T cell receptor beta chains listed next were all sequenced from one sample in a study of beta chain features in type 1 diabetes (dated by TCRdb to about 2018). Library generation was performed with the immunoSEQ multiplex PCR assay. The High Capacity cDNA Reverse Transcription Kit was used to reverse transcribe all of the isolated RNA, meaning that expressed TCRB transcripts were what got sequenced. TCRdb retrieved this table from immuneACCESS and kept in-frame rearrangements only. Not all clones are present; in checked studies, unresolved V genes account for under half, and no reason is known for the remainder. For this sample there are over 700,000 clones; around a sixth appear just once. The ten largest clones represent 0.02% to 0.03% of the sample. The sequencing sample was made of naive CD4+ T cells from blood. The cell subset or site label, read with the paper, signifies: true naive CD4+ T cells. The receptors here all came from a woman between 18 and 29 years old in good health.

This clone was counted a few times. The V gene is TRBV28, the J gene TRBJ2-7; perhaps D is TRBD1 or TRBD2 (5 bases each). Germline CDR1 is MDHEN and CDR2 is SYDVKM. The V gene lost 6 bases and the J gene lost 5 bases, with 17 bases spanning the gap. The CDR3 has 14 amino acids. The DNA for the CDR3 is TGTGCCAGCAGCCCCGGGACCCAGGGACACGAGCAGTACTTC. As protein: CASSPGTQGHEQYF.

This clone was seen only a few times. The J gene is TRBJ1-1, the V gene TRBV5-1; D is perhaps TRBD1 (5 bases). CDR3 length: 15 residues. V was cut by 0 bases and J by 1 base, with 10 bases left in between. Germline CDR1 SGHRS, CDR2 YFSETQ. This chain's CDR3 is CASSLDRGSNTEAFF. As DNA, the CDR3 is TGCGCCAGCAGCTTGGATAGGGGCTCGAACACTGAAGCTTTCTTT.

This clone appeared a few times. The chain has TRBV7-2 and TRBJ1-1, with D perhaps TRBD1 (6 bases). The CDR3 is made up of 13 amino acids. Trimming removed 0 bases from V and 8 bases from J, with 10 bases in between. The germline gives CDR1 SGHTA, CDR2 FQGNSA. CDR3 nucleotides: TGTGCCAGCAGCTTAGCCTACAGGGCAGAAGCTTTCTTT. As protein: CASSLAYRAEAFF.

There are a few counts of this clone. V gene TRBV9 combines with J gene TRBJ2-4; D perhaps matches TRBD2 (5 bases). Germline values: CDR1 SGDLS, CDR2 YYNGEE. The CDR3 contains 13 residues. Trimming took 0 bases from V and 9 from J, leaving 10 bases between them. The CDR3 loop is CASSVAGKGIQYF. Written as DNA, the CDR3 is TGTGCCAGCAGCGTAGCGGGAAAGGGCATTCAGTACTTC.

CDR3 region: CASSRADNTGELFF. The CDR3, as DNA: TGTGCCAGCAGCAGGGCGGACAACACCGGGGAGCTGTTTTTT. The chain employs TRBV9 and TRBJ2-2, with no clear D. The CDR3 loop spans 14 amino acids. V lost 4 bases and J lost 2, with 9 bases in between. CDR1 and CDR2 from the germline V gene are SGDLS and YYNGEE.

The rearrangement links TRBV16 to TRBJ2-7; weak D call: TRBD1 (6 bases). The CDR3 sequence is 12 residues long. The V gene lost 5 bases and the J gene lost 4 bases, with 9 bases spanning the gap. Germline V gene data show CDR1 as KGHSY and CDR2 as FQNENV. CDR3 amino acids: CASSGQRYEQYF. In nucleotides, the CDR3 is TGTGCCAGCAGCGGACAGCGGTACGAGCAGTACTTC.

The chain combines TRBV7-2 with TRBJ2-3; no clear D. Trimming removed 5 bases at V and 2 bases at J, with 8 bases between. The CDR3 consists of 13 residues. Germline CDR1 is SGHTA and CDR2 is FQGNSA. Written as DNA, the CDR3 is TGTGCCAGCAGCCATGGCACCACAGATACGCAGTATTTT. It specifies CASSHGTTDTQYF.

The J gene is TRBJ2-1, the V gene TRBV19, with 11 bases fitting TRBD1. Germline CDR1 is LNHDA and CDR2 is SQIVND (reference sequence). The V and J ends lost 5 bases and 8 bases, in that order; junction bases with no gene match: 5. The CDR3 is 14 residues long. CDR3 region: CASSDRTGGDEQFF. In nucleotides, the CDR3 is TGTGCCAGTAGTGACAGGACAGGGGGCGATGAGCAGTTCTTC.

The genes are TRBV2 and TRBJ1-1; D gene unclear. The CDR3 runs 13 residues. CDR1 and CDR2 (germline): SNHLY, FYNNEI. Trimming took 7 bases from V and 0 from J, leaving 9 bases between them. The CDR3 loop is CASIQGLNTEAFF. The DNA of the CDR3 is TGTGCCAGCATACAAGGATTGAACACTGAAGCTTTCTTT.